The sequence of this TCR beta chain was determined in a study of blood T cell repertoires in COVID-19. Study at large: Researchers got acute and convalescent COVID-19 samples from the United States, Italy and Spain.

In the study's own analysis: Reference gene primers were amplified, and this amplification served to estimate nucleated cell counts. Produced via immunoSEQ multiplex PCR; TCRdb's table is partial and in-frame only. V, J and clone size are taken as reported in that table, and D and trimming were inferred from the DNA itself. The table shows 90,000 to 130,000 clones, with over 75% occurring only once. Germline V gene data show CDR1 as MGHRA and CDR2 as YSYEKL. This CDR3 region has 15 residues. V trimming: 5 bases; J trimming: 9 bases; junction bases outside the gene matches: 9. The chain recombines TRBV4-1 with TRBJ2-1; 11 positions match TRBD1. This clonotype was obtained from a woman older than 75 with active or convalescent COVID-19. Source material: peripheral blood. Here the CDR3 DNA reads TGCGCCAGCAGCGTCCGGGACAGGGGGTCAGGTGAGCAGTTCTTC. Protein product: CASSVRDRGSGEQFF.